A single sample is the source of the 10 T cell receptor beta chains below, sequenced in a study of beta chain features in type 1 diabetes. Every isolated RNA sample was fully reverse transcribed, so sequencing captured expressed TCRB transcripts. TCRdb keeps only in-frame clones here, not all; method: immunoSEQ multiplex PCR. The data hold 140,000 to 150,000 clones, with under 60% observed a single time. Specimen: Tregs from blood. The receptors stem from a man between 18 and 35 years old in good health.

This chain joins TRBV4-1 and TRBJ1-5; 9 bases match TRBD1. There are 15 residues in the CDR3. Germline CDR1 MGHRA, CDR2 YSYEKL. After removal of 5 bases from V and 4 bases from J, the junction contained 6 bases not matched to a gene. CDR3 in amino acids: CASSDGQGRNQPQHF. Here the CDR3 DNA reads TGCGCCAGCAGCGACGGACAGGGGCGGAATCAGCCCCAGCATTTT.

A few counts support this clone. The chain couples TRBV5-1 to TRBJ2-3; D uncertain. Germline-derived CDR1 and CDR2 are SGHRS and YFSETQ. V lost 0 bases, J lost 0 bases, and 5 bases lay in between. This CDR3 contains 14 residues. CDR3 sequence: CASSLGRSTDTQYF. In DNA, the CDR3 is TGCGCCAGCAGCTTGGGCAGGAGCACAGATACGCAGTATTTT.

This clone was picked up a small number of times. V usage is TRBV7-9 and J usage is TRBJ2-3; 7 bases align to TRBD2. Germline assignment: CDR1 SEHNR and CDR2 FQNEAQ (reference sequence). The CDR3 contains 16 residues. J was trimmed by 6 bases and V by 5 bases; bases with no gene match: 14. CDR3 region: CASSPFGSGKLDTQYF. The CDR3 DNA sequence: TGTGCCAGCAGCCCATTTGGGAGCGGGAAGTTGGATACGCAGTATTTT.

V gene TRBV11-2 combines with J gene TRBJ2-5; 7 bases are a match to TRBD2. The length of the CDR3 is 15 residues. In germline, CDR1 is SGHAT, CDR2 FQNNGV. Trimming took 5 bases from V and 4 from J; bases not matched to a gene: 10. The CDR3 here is CASSRIGLDLETQYF. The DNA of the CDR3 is TGTGCCAGCAGCAGAATCGGACTAGATCTAGAGACCCAGTACTTC.

CDR3 in DNA: TGTGCCAGCAGTTCCCCACAGGGGCTCGTTAATGAGCAGTTCTTC. This translates into CASSSPQGLVNEQFF. V gene TRBV6-6 combines with J gene TRBJ2-1; 7 nucleotides agree with TRBD1. Germline values: CDR1 MNHNY, CDR2 SVGAGI (reference sequence). V lost 4 bases, J lost 7 bases, and 10 bases stayed unmatched. The CDR3 covers 15 residues.

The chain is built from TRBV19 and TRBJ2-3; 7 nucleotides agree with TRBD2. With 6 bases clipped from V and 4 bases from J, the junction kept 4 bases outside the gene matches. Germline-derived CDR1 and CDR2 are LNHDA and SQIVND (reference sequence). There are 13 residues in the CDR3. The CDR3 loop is CASRRTRADTQYF. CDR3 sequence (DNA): TGTGCCAGTAGGAGGACTAGGGCAGATACGCAGTATTTT.

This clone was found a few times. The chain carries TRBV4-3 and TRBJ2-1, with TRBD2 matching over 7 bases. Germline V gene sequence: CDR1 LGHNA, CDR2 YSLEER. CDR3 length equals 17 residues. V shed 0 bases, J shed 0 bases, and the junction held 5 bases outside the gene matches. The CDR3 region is CASSQDLSGYSYNEQFF. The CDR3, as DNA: TGCGCCAGCAGCCAAGATCTTAGCGGGTACTCCTACAATGAGCAGTTCTTC.

The CDR3 nucleotides read TGTGCCATCCAAGGGACTGGCACAGATACGCAGTATTTT. Residues: CAIQGTGTDTQYF. The chain uses TRBV10-3 and TRBJ2-3; weak D call: TRBD2 (6 bases). The CDR3 has 13 residues. CDR1 ENHRY and CDR2 SYGVKD come from the germline V gene. V was cut by 8 bases and J by 1 base, with 10 bases left in between.

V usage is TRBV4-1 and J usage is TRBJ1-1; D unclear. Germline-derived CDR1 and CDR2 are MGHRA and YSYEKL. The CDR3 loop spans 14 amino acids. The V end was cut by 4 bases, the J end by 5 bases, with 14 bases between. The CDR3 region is CASSPVRRGTEAFF. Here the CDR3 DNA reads TGCGCCAGCAGCCCCGTACGCCGGGGAACTGAAGCTTTCTTT.

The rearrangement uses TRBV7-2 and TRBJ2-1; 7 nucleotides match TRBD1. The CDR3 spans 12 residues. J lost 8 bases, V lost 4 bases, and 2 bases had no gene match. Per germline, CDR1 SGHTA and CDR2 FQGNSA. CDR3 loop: CASSWDRHEQFF. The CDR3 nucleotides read TGTGCCAGCAGCTGGGACAGACATGAGCAGTTCTTC.